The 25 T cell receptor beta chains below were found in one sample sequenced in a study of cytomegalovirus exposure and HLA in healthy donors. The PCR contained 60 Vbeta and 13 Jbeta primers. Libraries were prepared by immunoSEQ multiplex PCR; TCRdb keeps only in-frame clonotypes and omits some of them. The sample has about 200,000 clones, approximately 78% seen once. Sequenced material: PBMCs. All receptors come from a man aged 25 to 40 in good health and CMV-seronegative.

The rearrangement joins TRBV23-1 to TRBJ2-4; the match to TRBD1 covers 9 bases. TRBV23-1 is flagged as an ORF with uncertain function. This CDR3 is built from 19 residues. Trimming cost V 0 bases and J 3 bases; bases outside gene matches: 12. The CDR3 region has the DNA TGCGCCAGCAGTCAATCCGGGACAGGGCTGATTCTCGACAAAAACATTCAGTACTTC. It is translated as CASSQSGTGLILDKNIQYF.

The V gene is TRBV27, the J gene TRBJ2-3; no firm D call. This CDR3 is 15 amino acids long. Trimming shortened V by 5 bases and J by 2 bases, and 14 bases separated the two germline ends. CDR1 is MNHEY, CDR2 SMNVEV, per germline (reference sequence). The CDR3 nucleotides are TGTGCCAGCAGTCCCAGGTCCCTTCTCACAGATACGCAGTATTTT. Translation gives CASSPRSLLTDTQYF.

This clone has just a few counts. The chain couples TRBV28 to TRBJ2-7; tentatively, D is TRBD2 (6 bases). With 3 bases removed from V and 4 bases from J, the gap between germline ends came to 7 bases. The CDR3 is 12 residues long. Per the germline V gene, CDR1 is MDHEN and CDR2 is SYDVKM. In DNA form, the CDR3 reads TGTGCCAGCAGTTTTAGCGGTTACGAGCAGTACTTC. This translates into CASSFSGYEQYF.

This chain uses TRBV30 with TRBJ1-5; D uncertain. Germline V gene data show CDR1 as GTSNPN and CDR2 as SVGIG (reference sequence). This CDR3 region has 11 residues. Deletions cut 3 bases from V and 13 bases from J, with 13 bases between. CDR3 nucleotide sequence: TGTGCCTGGAGAGGAGGAGGACCGCAGCATTTT. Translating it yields CAWRGGGPQHF.

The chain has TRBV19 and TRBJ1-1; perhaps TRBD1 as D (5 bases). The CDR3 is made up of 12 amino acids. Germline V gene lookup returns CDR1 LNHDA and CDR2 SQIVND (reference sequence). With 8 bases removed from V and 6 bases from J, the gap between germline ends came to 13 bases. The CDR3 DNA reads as TGTGCCAGTCGGGACTCCCGGGCTGAAGCTTTCTTT. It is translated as CASRDSRAEAFF.

Written as DNA, the CDR3 is TGCGCCATAGCGGGTCATTCCTACGAGCAGTACTTC. This translates into CAIAGHSYEQYF. The rearrangement uses TRBV5-1 and TRBJ2-7, with 7 positions matching TRBD2. Trimming at V came to 9 bases and at J to 1 base, leaving 4 bases not matched to a gene. This CDR3 contains 12 residues. Germline lookup yields CDR1 SGHRS and CDR2 YFSETQ.

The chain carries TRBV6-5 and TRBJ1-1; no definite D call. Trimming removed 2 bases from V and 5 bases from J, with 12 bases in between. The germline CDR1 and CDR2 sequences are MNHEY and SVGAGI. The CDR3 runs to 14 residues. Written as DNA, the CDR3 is TGTGCCAGCAGTTACCTCCGGGGAGAGACTGAAGCTTTCTTT. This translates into CASSYLRGETEAFF.

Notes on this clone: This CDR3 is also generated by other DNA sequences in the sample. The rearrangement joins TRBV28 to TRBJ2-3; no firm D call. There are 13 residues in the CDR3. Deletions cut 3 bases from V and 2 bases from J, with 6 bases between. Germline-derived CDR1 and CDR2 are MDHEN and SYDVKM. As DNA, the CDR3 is TGTGCCAGCAGTTTCCCGTTCACAGATACGCAGTATTTT. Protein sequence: CASSFPFTDTQYF.

The CDR3 region has the DNA TGTGCCAGCAGTTATCGAGGATATGGAAACACCATATATTTT. Amino acid sequence: CASSYRGYGNTIYF. The chain carries TRBV28 and TRBJ1-3, with D unclear. Trimming removed 4 bases from V and 3 bases from J, with 10 bases in between. This CDR3 comprises 14 residues. The germline V gene has CDR1 MDHEN and CDR2 SYDVKM.

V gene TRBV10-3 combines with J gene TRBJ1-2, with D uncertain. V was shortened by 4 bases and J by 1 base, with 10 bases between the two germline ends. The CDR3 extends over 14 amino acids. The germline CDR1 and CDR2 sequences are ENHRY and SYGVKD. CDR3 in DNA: TGTGCCATCAGTGCACTTATGAATAACTATGGCTACACCTTC. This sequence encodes CAISALMNNYGYTF.

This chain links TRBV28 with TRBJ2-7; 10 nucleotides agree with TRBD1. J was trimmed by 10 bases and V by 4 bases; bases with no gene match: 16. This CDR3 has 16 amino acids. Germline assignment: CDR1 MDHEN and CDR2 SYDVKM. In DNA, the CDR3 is TGTGCCAGCAGTTCTCCGACCGGGACAGGGGAATTTGAACAGTACTTC. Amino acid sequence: CASSSPTGTGEFEQYF.

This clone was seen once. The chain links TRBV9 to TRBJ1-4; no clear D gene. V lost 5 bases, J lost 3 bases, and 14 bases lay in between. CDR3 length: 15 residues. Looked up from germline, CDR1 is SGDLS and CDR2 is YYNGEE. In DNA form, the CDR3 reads TGTGCCAGCAGTCGAATTGAGGGTTCTAATGAAAAACTGTTTTTT. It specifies CASSRIEGSNEKLFF.

The CDR3 bases are TGTGCCAGCAGCCCTCGACTAGCGGGGGCCTTAAGCTCCTACGAGCAGTACTTC. Protein: CASSPRLAGALSSYEQYF. The chain joins TRBV9 to TRBJ2-7; 12 bases line up with TRBD2. CDR1 is SGDLS, CDR2 YYNGEE, per germline. The CDR3 covers 18 residues. V shed 4 bases, J shed 0 bases, and the junction held 11 bases outside the gene matches.

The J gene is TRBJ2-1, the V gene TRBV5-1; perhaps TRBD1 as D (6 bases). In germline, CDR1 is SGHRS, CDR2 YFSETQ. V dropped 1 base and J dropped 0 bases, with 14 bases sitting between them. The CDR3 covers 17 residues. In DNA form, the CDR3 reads TGCGCCAGCAGCTTGACAGGGTACAGTCCCTCCTACAATGAGCAGTTCTTC. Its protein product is CASSLTGYSPSYNEQFF. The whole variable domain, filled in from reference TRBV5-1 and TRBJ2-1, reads KAGVTQTPRYLIKTRGQQVTLSCSPISGHRSVSWYQQTPGQGLQFLFEYFSETQRNKGNFPGRFSGRQFSNSRSEMNVSTLELGDSALYLCASSLTGYSPSYNEQFFGPGTRLTVL.

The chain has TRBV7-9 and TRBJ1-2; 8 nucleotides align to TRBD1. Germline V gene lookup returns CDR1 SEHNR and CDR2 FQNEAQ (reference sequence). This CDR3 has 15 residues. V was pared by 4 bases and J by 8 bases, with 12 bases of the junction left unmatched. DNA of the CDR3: TGTGCCAGCAGCTGGGCCACGACAGGGGCGGAGGGCTACACCTTC. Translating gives CASSWATTGAEGYTF.

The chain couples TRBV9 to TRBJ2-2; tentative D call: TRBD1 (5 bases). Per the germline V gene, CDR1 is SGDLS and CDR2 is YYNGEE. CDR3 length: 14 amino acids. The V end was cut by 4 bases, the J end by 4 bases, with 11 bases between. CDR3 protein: CASSPRQSTGELFF. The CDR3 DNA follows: TGTGCCAGCAGCCCAAGACAGTCCACCGGGGAGCTGTTTTTT.

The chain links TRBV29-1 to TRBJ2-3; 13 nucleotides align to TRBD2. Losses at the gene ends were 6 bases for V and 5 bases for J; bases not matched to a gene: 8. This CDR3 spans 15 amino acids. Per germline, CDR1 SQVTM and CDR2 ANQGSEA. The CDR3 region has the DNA TGCAGCGTAGCCGGGACTAGCGGGGAAAGAGATACGCAGTATTTT. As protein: CSVAGTSGERDTQYF.

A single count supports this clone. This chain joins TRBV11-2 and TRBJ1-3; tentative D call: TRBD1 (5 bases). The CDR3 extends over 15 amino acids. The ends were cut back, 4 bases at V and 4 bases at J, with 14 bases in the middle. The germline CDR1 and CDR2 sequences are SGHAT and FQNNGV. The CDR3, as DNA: TGTGCCAGCAGCTCCCCCAGGGTTAAAGGAAACACCATATATTTT. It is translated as CASSSPRVKGNTIYF.

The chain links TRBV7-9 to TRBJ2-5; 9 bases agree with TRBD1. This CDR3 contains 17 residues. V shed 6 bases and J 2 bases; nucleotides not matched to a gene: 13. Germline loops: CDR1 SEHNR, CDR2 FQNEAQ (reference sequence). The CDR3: CASRPRYRGPWQETQYF. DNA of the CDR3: TGTGCCAGCAGGCCGAGATACAGGGGGCCGTGGCAAGAGACCCAGTACTTC.

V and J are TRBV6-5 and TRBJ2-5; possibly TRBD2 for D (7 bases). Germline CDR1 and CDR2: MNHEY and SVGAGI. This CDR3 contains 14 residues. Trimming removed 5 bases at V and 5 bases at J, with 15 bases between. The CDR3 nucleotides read TGTGCCAGCAGTGGGTACAGGGAGGGGGAGACCCAGTACTTC. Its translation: CASSGYREGETQYF.

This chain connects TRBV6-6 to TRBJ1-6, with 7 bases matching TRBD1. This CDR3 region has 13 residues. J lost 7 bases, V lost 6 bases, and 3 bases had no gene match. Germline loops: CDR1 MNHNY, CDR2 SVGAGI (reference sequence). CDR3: CASRGGSNSPLHF. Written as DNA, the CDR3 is TGTGCCAGCAGAGGGGGCTCCAATTCACCCCTCCACTTT.

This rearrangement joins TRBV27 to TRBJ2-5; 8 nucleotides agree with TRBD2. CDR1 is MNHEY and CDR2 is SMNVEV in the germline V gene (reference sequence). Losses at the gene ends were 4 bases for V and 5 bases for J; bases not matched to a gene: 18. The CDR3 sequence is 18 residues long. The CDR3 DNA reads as TGTGCCAGCAGTTCGTCCGGGACTAGAAGGCAGTTGGGGGAGACCCAGTACTTC. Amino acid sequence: CASSSSGTRRQLGETQYF.

Here the CDR3 DNA reads TGTGCCAGCAGCAACTCGGGTACGCAGTATTTT. It yields the protein CASSNSGTQYF. The V gene is TRBV9, the J gene TRBJ2-3; D not certain. CDR3 length equals 11 residues. Germline V CDR1 and CDR2: SGDLS, YYNGEE. The V and J ends lost 4 bases and 8 bases respectively, with 8 bases between them.

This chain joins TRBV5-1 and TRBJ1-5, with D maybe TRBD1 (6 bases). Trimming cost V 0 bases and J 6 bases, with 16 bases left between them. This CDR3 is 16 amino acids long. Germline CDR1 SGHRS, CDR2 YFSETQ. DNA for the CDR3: TGCGCCAGCAGCTTGGAAGGGGCACAGGGCGGTCAGCCCCAGCATTTT. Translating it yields CASSLEGAQGGQPQHF.

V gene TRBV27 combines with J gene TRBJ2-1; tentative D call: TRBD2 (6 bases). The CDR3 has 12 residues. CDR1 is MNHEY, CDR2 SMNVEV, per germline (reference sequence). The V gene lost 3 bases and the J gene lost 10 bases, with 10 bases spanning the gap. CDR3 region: CASSFGGREQFF. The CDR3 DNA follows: TGTGCCAGCAGTTTCGGGGGAAGGGAGCAGTTCTTC.